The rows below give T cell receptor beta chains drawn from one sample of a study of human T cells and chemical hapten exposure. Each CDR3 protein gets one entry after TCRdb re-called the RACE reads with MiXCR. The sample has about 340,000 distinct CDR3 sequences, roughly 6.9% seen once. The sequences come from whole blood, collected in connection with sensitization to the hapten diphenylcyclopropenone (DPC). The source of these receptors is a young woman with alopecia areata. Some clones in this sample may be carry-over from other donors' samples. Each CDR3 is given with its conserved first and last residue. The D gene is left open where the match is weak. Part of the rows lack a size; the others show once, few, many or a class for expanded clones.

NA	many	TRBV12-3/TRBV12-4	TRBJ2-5	TGTGCCAGCAGTTTAGTCCCTCCCATAGAACAAGAGACCCAGTACTTC	CASSLVPPIEQETQYF
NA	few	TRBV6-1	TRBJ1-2	TGTGCCAGCAGTGAAGGGGAGCTCGACTACACCTTC	CASSEGELDYTF
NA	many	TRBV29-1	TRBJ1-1	TGCAGCGTCGGGAGAATGAACACTGAAGCTTTCTTT	CSVGRMNTEAFF
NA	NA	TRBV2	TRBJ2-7	TGTGCCAGCAGTGGTGGCGCCTACGAGCAGTACTTC	CASSGGAYEQYF
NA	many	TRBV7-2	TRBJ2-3	TGTGCCAGCAGCGCCCTTTCTGGCACAGATACGCAGTATTTT	CASSALSGTDTQYF
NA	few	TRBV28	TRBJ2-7	TGTGCCAGCAGTTTAGAGGGGGGACAAACGAGTACCTACGAGCAGTACTTC	CASSLEGGQTSTYEQYF
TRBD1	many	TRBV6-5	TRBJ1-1	TGTGCCACCGACAGGGGAGCTTTCTTT	CATDRGAFF
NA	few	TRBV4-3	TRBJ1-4	TGCGCCAGCAGCCAACCCTCATTTGAGACAACAACTAATGAAAAACTGTTTTTT	CASSQPSFETTTNEKLFF
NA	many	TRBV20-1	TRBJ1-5	TGCAGTGCTAGAGCAGGAGATAGCAATCAGCCCCAGCATTTT	CSARAGDSNQPQHF
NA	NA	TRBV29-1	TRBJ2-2	TGCAGCGCGGATCCGTCGAGAGGGAACACCGGGGAGCTGTTTTTT	CSADPSRGNTGELFF
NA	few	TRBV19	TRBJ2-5	TGTGCCAGTAGTATGGGGCTGAAAGAGACCCAGTACTTC	CASSMGLKETQYF
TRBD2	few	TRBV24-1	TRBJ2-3	TGTGCCACCAGTGATGTTGGGACTAGCGCCACAGATACGCAGTATTTT	CATSDVGTSATDTQYF
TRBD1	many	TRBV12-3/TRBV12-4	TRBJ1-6	TGTGCCAGCAGTTCAAGGGGACAGGCTTATAATTCACCCCTCCACTTT	CASSSRGQAYNSPLHF
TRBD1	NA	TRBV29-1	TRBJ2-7	TGCAGCGTGGGTTGGGACAGTAAAATTGAGTACTTC	CSVGWDSKIEYF
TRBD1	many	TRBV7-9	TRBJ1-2	TGTGCCAGCAGCTCGTCGGGGACAGGGGCCGTGGACTATGGCTACACCTTC	CASSSSGTGAVDYGYTF
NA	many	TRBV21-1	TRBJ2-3	TGTGCCAGCAGCCACCCCCGGACAGGTCGAGAGAAGTACCAAGATACGCAGTATTTT	CASSHPRTGREKYQDTQYF
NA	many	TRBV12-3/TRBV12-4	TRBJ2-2	TGTGCCAGCAGTCCCCGGCGGGGAAACACCGGGGAGCTGTTTTTT	CASSPRRGNTGELFF
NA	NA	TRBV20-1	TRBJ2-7	TGCAGTGCTAGAGAAGTTGGGATGTCCTACGAGCAGTACTTC	CSAREVGMSYEQYF
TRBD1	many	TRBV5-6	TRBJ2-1	TGTGCCAGCAGCTGGGGGACAGTCTATGAGCAGTTCTTC	CASSWGTVYEQFF
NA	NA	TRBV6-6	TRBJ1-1	TGTGCCAGCATCCAAATCTGGATGAACACTGAAGCTTTCTTT	CASIQIWMNTEAFF
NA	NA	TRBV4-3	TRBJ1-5	TGCGCCAGCAGCCAAGGTAATGGAGCCCAGCATTTT	CASSQGNGAQHF
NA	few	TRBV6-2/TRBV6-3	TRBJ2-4	TGTGCCAGCAGTGAAAACAGAGCCAAAAACATTCAGTACTTC	CASSENRAKNIQYF
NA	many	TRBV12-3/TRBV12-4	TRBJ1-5	TGTGCCAGCAGTTTTCAGGGTTCGGACCAGCCCCAGCATTTT	CASSFQGSDQPQHF
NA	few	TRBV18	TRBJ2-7	TGTGCCAGCTCACCACCGTCGGCGGGGAGTGGCTCCTACGAGCAGTACTTC	CASSPPSAGSGSYEQYF
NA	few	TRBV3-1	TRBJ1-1	TGTGCCAGCAGCCAAGGCGGCGGGGATTGGACTGAAGCTTTCTTT	CASSQGGGDWTEAFF
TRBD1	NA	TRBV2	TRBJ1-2	TGTGCCAGCATGAATGGACAGGGCTCTGGCTACACCTTC	CASMNGQGSGYTF
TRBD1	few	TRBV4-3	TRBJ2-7	TGCGCCAGCAGCCAAGCTGCCGGGACAGGGACCTACGAGCAGTACTTC	CASSQAAGTGTYEQYF
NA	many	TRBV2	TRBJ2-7	TGTGCCAGCAGGGGGGACTCCTACGAGCAGTACTTC	CASRGDSYEQYF
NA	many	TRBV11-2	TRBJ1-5	TGTGCCAGCAGCCCGACAGGCTACAATCAGCCCCAGCATTTT	CASSPTGYNQPQHF
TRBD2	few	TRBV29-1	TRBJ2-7	TGCAGCGCAGTATCGCGGCGGGAGGGTTGGGAGCAGTACTTC	CSAVSRREGWEQYF
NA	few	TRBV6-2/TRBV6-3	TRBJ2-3	TGTGCCAGCAGTACCATAGGCACAGATACGCAGTATTTT	CASSTIGTDTQYF
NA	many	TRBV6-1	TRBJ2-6	TGTGCCAGCAGTGAAGTTTTGGGGACTGGGGCCAACGTCCTGACTTTC	CASSEVLGTGANVLTF
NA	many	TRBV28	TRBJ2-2	TGTGCCAGCAGCCGTCCCGGCAGGGAAGTAACCGGGGAGCTGTTTTTT	CASSRPGREVTGELFF
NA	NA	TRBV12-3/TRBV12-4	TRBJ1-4	TGTGCCAGCTCCCCAAATGATGAAAAACTGTTTTTT	CASSPNDEKLFF
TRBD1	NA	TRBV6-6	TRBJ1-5	TGTGCCAGCAGCACCATTACAGGGGGCGGCAATCAGCCCCAGCATTTT	CASSTITGGGNQPQHF
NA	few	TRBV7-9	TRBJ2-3	TGTGCCAGCAGTCCACCCCTCATGTCCACAGATACGCAGTATTTT	CASSPPLMSTDTQYF
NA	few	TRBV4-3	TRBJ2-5	TGCGCCAGCAGCCAAGATTCTTCTCCCCTGGGCGGAGAGACCCAGTACTTC	CASSQDSSPLGGETQYF
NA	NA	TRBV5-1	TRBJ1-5	TGCGCCAGCAGCCCCAGCTTGGAGCCCCAGCATTTT	CASSPSLEPQHF
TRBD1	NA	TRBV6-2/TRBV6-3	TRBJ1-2	TGTGCCACCAGACAGGGATCACGGTATGGCTACACCTTC	CATRQGSRYGYTF
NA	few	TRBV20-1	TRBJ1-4	TGCAGTGCTAGTAGAGAAAAACTGTTTTTT	CSASREKLFF
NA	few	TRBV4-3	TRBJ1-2	TGCGCCAGCAGCCAAGAGGCAGGTTCCTCCCGGCGGGGGATTTCGGGCTACACCTTC	CASSQEAGSSRRGISGYTF
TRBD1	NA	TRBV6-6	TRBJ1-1	TGTGCCAGCAGTAGGGGACAGATCATGAACACTGAAGCTTTCTTT	CASSRGQIMNTEAFF